These 28 T cell receptor beta chains share one sample of origin, sequenced in a study of control samples from healthy donors and cancer patients. This table comes from immunoSEQ multiplex PCR, and its TCRdb copy is limited to in-frame clones, with some not included. The sample contains around 160,000 clones, roughly 93% of which appear only once. The sequenced material came from blood. Receptors originate from a man between 18 and 35 years old in good health.

The gene calls are TRBV25-1 and TRBJ2-2; D not resolved. V lost 0 bases to trimming and J lost 3 bases, with 8 bases between them. The CDR3 runs to 15 residues. Germline CDR1 is MGHDK and CDR2 is SYGVNS. In DNA, the CDR3 is TGTGCCAGCAGTGAATACGACCCCGACACCGGGGAGCTGTTTTTT. Translation gives CASSEYDPDTGELFF.

The V and J genes are TRBV6-2 or TRBV6-3 and TRBJ2-7; 9 bases map to TRBD1. Germline V CDR1 and CDR2: MNHEY, SVGEGT. CDR3 length: 13 amino acids. V trimming: 5 bases; J trimming: 5 bases; junction bases outside the gene matches: 4. The DNA for the CDR3 is TGTGCCAGCAGTCTGGGACAGGGCGACGAGCAGTACTTC. Protein product: CASSLGQGDEQYF.

V usage is TRBV19 and J usage is TRBJ2-7, with 7 bases lining up with TRBD2. This CDR3 contains 16 residues. The V and J ends lost 7 bases and 0 bases, in that order; junction bases with no gene match: 12. Looked up from germline, CDR1 is LNHDA and CDR2 is SQIVND (reference sequence). CDR3 sequence: CASTSAGASGSYEQYF. CDR3 sequence (DNA): TGTGCCAGTACCTCGGCCGGGGCTAGCGGCTCCTACGAGCAGTACTTC.

The genes are TRBV7-2 and TRBJ2-1, with unresolved D. V was cut by 1 base and J by 2 bases, with 6 bases left in between. Germline V lookup: CDR1 SGHTA, CDR2 FQGNSA. The length of the CDR3 is 14 residues. CDR3 bases: TGTGCCAGCAGCTTAGTCGGACCCTACAATGAGCAGTTCTTC. Residues: CASSLVGPYNEQFF.

CDR3 region: CASSRRAGEAFF. The CDR3, as DNA: TGTGCCAGCAGCCGACGTGCAGGTGAAGCTTTCTTT. V and J are TRBV3-1 (or the pseudogene TRBV3-2) and TRBJ1-1, with no clear D. This CDR3 comprises 12 residues. V lost 4 bases and J lost 7, with 10 bases in between. Germline values: CDR1 LGHDT, CDR2 YNNKEL (reference sequence).

This chain connects TRBV11-2 to TRBJ1-2; unclear D gene. The germline gives CDR1 SGHAT, CDR2 FQNNGV. CDR3 length: 15 residues. Deletions cut 2 bases from V and 8 bases from J, with 18 bases between. CDR3 DNA sequence: TGTGCCAGCAGCTTATCCCCAGACGGTTTTGGAGGCTACACCTTC. This encodes CASSLSPDGFGGYTF.

This clone was observed a handful of times. The V call is TRBV2, the J call TRBJ1-4; 8 bases are shared with TRBD1. The CDR3 runs 14 residues. The junction had 5 bases not matched to a gene; V was cut back by 6 bases and J by 5 bases. Germline V gene data show CDR1 as SNHLY and CDR2 as FYNNEI. The CDR3 region is CASSGDRMNEKLFF. CDR3 nucleotides: TGTGCCAGCAGCGGGGACAGGATGAATGAAAAACTGTTTTTT.

The V call is TRBV7-9, the J call TRBJ2-2; no clear D. This CDR3 region has 16 residues. Trimming took off 0 bases at V and 1 base at J, with 9 bases between the two ends. From germline, CDR1 is SEHNR and CDR2 FQNEAQ (reference sequence). CDR3 nucleotide sequence: TGTGCCAGCAGCTTAGCTACAGCTAGGAACACCGGGGAGCTGTTTTTT. The encoded protein is CASSLATARNTGELFF.

Concerning this clone: Other DNA sequences from this sample encode an identical CDR3 as well. The chain links TRBV5-6 to TRBJ1-5, with D unresolved. The CDR3 is 13 amino acids. The germline V and J ends were trimmed by 0 bases and 7 bases, with 8 bases remaining between them. CDR1 SGHDT and CDR2 YYEEEE come from the germline V gene. The CDR3 loop reads CASSLVGGQPQHF. The CDR3, as DNA: TGTGCCAGCAGCTTGGTTGGCGGCCAGCCCCAGCATTTT. Complete variable domain (other parts from reference TRBV5-6 and TRBJ1-5): DAGVTQSPTHLIKTRGQQVTLRCSPKSGHDTVSWYQQALGQGPQFIFQYYEEEERQRGNFPDRFSGHQFPNYSSELNVNALLLGDSALYLCASSLVGGQPQHFGDGTRLSIL.

This clone was counted a single time. The junction departs from the called germline gene at one end, perhaps through a read error. The V gene is TRBV19, the J gene TRBJ1-1; tentatively, D is TRBD1 (5 bases). The CDR3 length is 14 residues. Germline V gene lookup returns CDR1 LNHDA and CDR2 SQIVND (reference sequence). The CDR3 nucleotides read TGTGCCAGTAGAACGGGACGCGAGAACGCTGAAGCTTTCTTT. Encoded protein: CASRTGRENAEAFF.

The CDR3 region is CASSQETSGGLDTQYF. CDR3 nucleotide sequence: TGTGCCAGCAGCCAAGAGACTAGCGGGGGATTAGATACGCAGTATTTT. The chain is built from TRBV3-1 (or the pseudogene TRBV3-2) and TRBJ2-3; 12 bases line up with TRBD2. V shed 0 bases and J 5 bases; nucleotides not matched to a gene: 3. The germline V gene has CDR1 LGHDT and CDR2 YNNKEL (reference sequence). This CDR3 has 16 amino acids.

The chain couples TRBV15 to TRBJ2-3; tentative D call: TRBD2 (6 bases). CDR3 length: 16 amino acids. CDR1 and CDR2 (germline): LNHNV, YYDKDF (reference sequence). Trimming took off 0 bases at V and 3 bases at J, with 13 bases between the two ends. CDR3 sequence (DNA): TGTGCCACCAGCAGAGAAGGAGGGGTCGGGACAGATACGCAGTATTTT. Translating it yields CATSREGGVGTDTQYF.

The chain uses TRBV10-3 and TRBJ2-2, with a possible D match to TRBD1 (6 bases). This CDR3 is 16 amino acids long. The germline gives CDR1 ENHRY, CDR2 SYGVKD. The ends were cut back, 3 bases at V and 1 base at J, with 12 bases in the middle. CDR3 in DNA: TGTGCCATCAGTGACCCTACCAGGGGGAACACCGGGGAGCTGTTTTTT. Its protein is CAISDPTRGNTGELFF.

The chain employs TRBV6-2 or TRBV6-3 and TRBJ2-7; D could derive from TRBD1 or TRBD2 (5 bases each). In germline, CDR1 is MNHEY, CDR2 SVGEGT. Trimming pared 2 bases from V and 5 bases from J, leaving 22 bases between. The CDR3 covers 17 residues. The CDR3 loop is CASSYRRGTLQPHEQYF. CDR3 coding DNA: TGTGCCAGCAGTTACCGTAGAGGGACCCTTCAGCCCCACGAGCAGTACTTC.

This sequence joins TRBV7-9 and TRBJ1-4; D is possibly TRBD1 (5 bases). Germline V CDR1 and CDR2: SEHNR, FQNEAQ (reference sequence). The V end lost 6 bases, the J end lost 3 bases, and 14 bases lay between the germline ends. CDR3 size: 15 residues. CDR3 DNA sequence: TGTGCCAGCAGGGTGCATGGGGGAGCTAATGAAAAACTGTTTTTT. Translated, it gives CASRVHGGANEKLFF.

The chain employs TRBV2 and TRBJ2-3; no definite D call. The length of the CDR3 is 13 residues. The V gene lost 7 bases and the J gene lost 2 bases, with 10 bases spanning the gap. Germline CDR1 reads SNHLY; CDR2 reads FYNNEI. CDR3 nucleotide sequence: TGTGCCAGCACTTACGGAATCACAGATACGCAGTATTTT. Translated, it gives CASTYGITDTQYF.

V is TRBV11-2 and J is TRBJ2-7, with D maybe TRBD1 (5 bases). The CDR3 consists of 12 residues. Germline CDR1 and CDR2: SGHAT and FQNNGV. With 5 bases removed from V and 5 bases from J, the gap between germline ends came to 10 bases. The CDR3 here is CASSPPGHEQYF. As DNA, the CDR3 is TGTGCCAGCAGCCCCCCAGGGCACGAGCAGTACTTC.

This chain links TRBV10-1 with TRBJ1-5; D not certain. Trimming removed 0 bases from V and 1 base from J, with 4 bases in between. The CDR3 runs to 14 residues. CDR1 and CDR2 (germline): WNHNN, SYGVQD (reference sequence). CDR3 amino acids: CASSESLSNQPQHF. The CDR3 nucleotides are TGCGCCAGCAGTGAGTCTCTAAGCAATCAGCCCCAGCATTTT.

Only one count was recorded for this clone. The chain is built from TRBV4-2 and TRBJ2-5; weak D call: TRBD2 (6 bases). This CDR3 region has 13 residues. Per germline, CDR1 LGHNA and CDR2 YNFKEQ. Between the trimmed V and J ends, which lost 3 bases and 7 bases, there was a span of 12 bases. The CDR3 protein is CASSQGLPTTQYF. For the CDR3, the DNA is TGTGCCAGCAGCCAGGGACTTCCTACGACCCAGTACTTC.

The chain recombines TRBV3-1 (or the pseudogene TRBV3-2) with TRBJ2-7, with D uncertain. Looked up from germline, CDR1 is LGHDT and CDR2 is YNNKEL (reference sequence). V lost 3 bases to trimming and J lost 2 bases, with 5 bases between them. This CDR3 comprises 12 residues. This CDR3 is CASSQVTYEQYF. The CDR3 nucleotides read TGTGCCAGCAGCCAGGTCACCTACGAGCAGTACTTC.

In this sample, this clone turned up a few times. This rearrangement joins TRBV19 to TRBJ2-1; the match to TRBD2 covers 10 bases. The CDR3 extends over 15 amino acids. The V segment lost 6 bases and the J segment 8 bases; nucleotides outside the gene matches: 10. Germline CDR1 reads LNHDA; CDR2 reads SQIVND (reference sequence). CDR3 DNA: TGTGCCAGTAGACCCAGACTAGCGGGTTTGGATGAGCAGTTCTTC. It specifies CASRPRLAGLDEQFF. The whole variable domain, filled in from reference TRBV19 and TRBJ2-1, reads DGGITQSPKYLFRKEGQNVTLSCEQNLNHDAMYWYRQDPGQGLRLIYYSQIVNDFQKGDIAEGYSVSREKKESFPLTVTSAQKNPTAFYLCASRPRLAGLDEQFFGPGTRLTVL.

V usage is TRBV4-3 and J usage is TRBJ1-1, with 8 bases identical to TRBD1. With V trimmed by 3 bases and J by 1 base, 1 base remained unmatched. This CDR3 region has 14 residues. In germline, CDR1 is LGHNA, CDR2 YSLEER. DNA of the CDR3: TGCGCCAGCAGCCATGACAGGGGGAACACTGAAGCTTTCTTT. The encoded protein is CASSHDRGNTEAFF.

The rearrangement joins TRBV7-8 to TRBJ1-5; TRBD1 is a possible D gene (6 bases). CDR1 and CDR2 from the germline V gene are SGHVS and FQNEAQ. The germline V and J ends were trimmed by 5 bases and 4 bases, with 15 bases remaining between them. The CDR3 covers 15 residues. In DNA form, the CDR3 reads TGTGCCAGCAGCCCGAGCCAGGGGTGGAATCAGCCCCAGCATTTT. Amino acid sequence: CASSPSQGWNQPQHF.

This chain links TRBV2 with TRBJ1-1; tentative D call: TRBD1 (6 bases). The CDR3 consists of 14 residues. Per the germline V gene, CDR1 is SNHLY and CDR2 is FYNNEI. The V end was cut by 6 bases, the J end by 6 bases, with 17 bases between. As DNA, the CDR3 is TGTGCCAGCAGCCAGGACAGCAGAACCGCTGAAGCTTTCTTT. Translating gives CASSQDSRTAEAFF.

This chain links TRBV9 with TRBJ2-3; 9 nucleotides match TRBD2. The germline CDR1 and CDR2 sequences are SGDLS and YYNGEE. V lost 0 bases and J lost 7; bases outside the gene matches: 6. This CDR3 is built from 15 residues. CDR3 sequence (DNA): TGTGCCAGCAGCGTAGACCTAGCGGGAAGCAATACGCAGTATTTT. Translating it yields CASSVDLAGSNTQYF.

The chain recombines TRBV27 with TRBJ2-7; 8 bases fit TRBD2. After removal of 2 bases from V and 2 bases from J, the junction contained 2 bases not matched to a gene. Germline V lookup: CDR1 MNHEY, CDR2 SMNVEV (reference sequence). The length of the CDR3 is 14 residues. This chain's CDR3 is CASSLRREAYEQYF. CDR3 DNA sequence: TGTGCCAGCAGTTTAAGGCGGGAGGCCTACGAGCAGTACTTC.

V gene TRBV10-3 combines with J gene TRBJ1-5; D uncertain. Germline-derived CDR1 and CDR2 are ENHRY and SYGVKD. V lost 2 bases and J lost 1, with 15 bases in between. There are 17 residues in the CDR3. DNA for the CDR3: TGTGCCATCAGTGAGCCCAGCGGTCCAGCCAGCAATCAGCCCCAGCATTTT. Translation: CAISEPSGPASNQPQHF.

The chain combines TRBV15 with TRBJ1-4, with 11 bases matching TRBD1. V was clipped by 1 base and J by 7 bases; unmatched bases: 2. There are 15 residues in the CDR3. Germline values: CDR1 LNHNV, CDR2 YYDKDF (reference sequence). The CDR3 DNA follows: TGTGCCACCAGCAGAGTAGGGACAGGGGGTGAAAAACTGTTTTTT. Translating it yields CATSRVGTGGEKLFF.